This TCR beta chain was retrieved from a study of blood T cell repertoires in COVID-19. About the study: From T cells, B-cell-depleted T cells, or PBMCs came the material, which was cDNA or gDNA.

Original processing notes: Nucleated cell counts were estimated from reference gene primer amplification. Profiling relied on immunoSEQ multiplex PCR, and the TCRdb table lists in-frame clones only, not all of them. Clone size and the V and J calls come from that table; the DNA yielded D and trimming. The sample consists of 250,000 or so clones, roughly 90% of them appearing once. The V and J ends lost 6 bases and 7 bases, in that order; junction bases with no gene match: 9. Germline V gene lookup returns CDR1 SNHLY and CDR2 FYNNEI. The CDR3 is 14 residues long. This clonotype was sampled from a middle-aged woman who had recovered from COVID-19. The V gene is TRBV2, the J gene TRBJ2-1; 7 nucleotides line up with TRBD2. Input material: peripheral blood. DNA of the CDR3: TGTGCCAGCAGAGGGCTCGGGGGGACTAATGAGCAGTTCTTC. This translates into CASRGLGGTNEQFF.